The 18 T cell receptor beta chains below were found in one sample sequenced in a study of blood T cell repertoires in COVID-19. The repertoire was sequenced with immunoSEQ multiplex PCR; TCRdb's copy has only in-frame clones and lacks some. The data show about 270,000 clones, more than 70% seen once. The material sequenced was PBMCs or T cells enriched from blood (not recorded which). All receptors come from a woman in her forties with acute COVID-19.

This chain links TRBV13 with TRBJ2-7; no clear D gene. V was pared by 5 bases and J by 3 bases, with 11 bases between. Looked up from germline, CDR1 is PRHDT and CDR2 is FYEKMQ (reference sequence). CDR3 size: 13 residues. CDR3 bases: TGTGCCAGCAGCCCCCCTTCGAGCTACGAGCAGTACTTC. This gives the protein CASSPPSSYEQYF.

The CDR3 DNA follows: TGTGCCAGCAGCTTAGTTGCAGGGTCGAGCATAGAAGCTTTCTTT. It yields the protein CASSLVAGSSIEAFF. The chain recombines TRBV7-2 with TRBJ1-1, with a possible D match to TRBD1 (5 bases). The CDR3 is 15 residues long. V dropped 1 base and J dropped 8 bases, with 17 bases sitting between them. CDR1 is SGHTA and CDR2 is FQGNSA in the germline V gene.

V gene TRBV19 combines with J gene TRBJ2-2; maybe TRBD1 (5 bases). In germline, CDR1 is LNHDA, CDR2 SQIVND (reference sequence). Trimming shortened V by 9 bases and J by 0 bases, and 11 bases separated the two germline ends. This CDR3 region has 14 residues. CDR3 residues: CASSRTTNTGELFF. The CDR3 DNA reads as TGTGCCAGCTCCCGGACAACGAACACCGGGGAGCTGTTTTTT.

The rearrangement uses TRBV5-5 and TRBJ1-3; D not resolved. Between the trimmed V and J ends, which lost 2 bases and 0 bases, there was a span of 9 bases. The CDR3 covers 15 residues. Germline assignment: CDR1 SGHKS and CDR2 YYEKEE (reference sequence). Here the CDR3 DNA reads TGTGCCAGCAGCTTCTATCCCTTCTCTGGAAACACCATATATTTT. It codes for CASSFYPFSGNTIYF.

This rearrangement joins TRBV28 to TRBJ1-2; 9 nucleotides agree with TRBD1. This CDR3 has 12 amino acids. Germline-derived CDR1 and CDR2 are MDHEN and SYDVKM. Trimming removed 5 bases from V and 8 bases from J; junction bases left unmatched: 3. The CDR3 loop is CASSGQGWGYTF. The CDR3 bases are TGTGCCAGCAGTGGACAGGGGTGGGGCTACACCTTC.

V gene TRBV15 combines with J gene TRBJ1-1, with D perhaps matching TRBD1 (5 bases). Germline CDR1 reads LNHNV; CDR2 reads YYDKDF (reference sequence). The CDR3 loop spans 15 amino acids. Trimming removed 0 bases at V and 6 bases at J, with 14 bases between. The DNA of the CDR3 is TGTGCCACCAGCAGAGATGAGGGGTGGGGGGCTGAAGCTTTCTTT. It translates to CATSRDEGWGAEAFF.

The chain couples TRBV2 to TRBJ2-1, with D possibly matching TRBD2 (5 bases). CDR3 length: 13 residues. Germline loops: CDR1 SNHLY, CDR2 FYNNEI. V lost 7 bases and J 9 bases, leaving 16 bases between the germline ends. CDR3 sequence: CASIKVPGSEQFF. The CDR3, as DNA: TGTGCCAGCATTAAAGTCCCGGGGAGTGAGCAGTTCTTC.

The V call is TRBV28, the J call TRBJ1-1; 8 bases fit TRBD1. Germline V CDR1 and CDR2: MDHEN, SYDVKM. V dropped 3 bases and J dropped 5; count of bases not matched to a gene: 8. CDR3 length equals 15 residues. The CDR3 sequence: CASSLIQGAWTEAFF. The DNA of the CDR3 is TGTGCCAGCAGTTTGATCCAGGGGGCATGGACTGAAGCTTTCTTT. Filled out from reference TRBV28 and TRBJ1-1, the complete variable domain reads DVKVTQSSRYLVKRTGEKVFLECVQDMDHENMFWYRQDPGLGLRLIYFSYDVKMKEKGDIPEGYSVSREKKERFSLILESASTNQTSMYLCASSLIQGAWTEAFFGQGTRLTVV.

To note about this clone: Compared with germline, one end of the junction differs, possibly owing to a read error. V gene TRBV7-7 combines with J gene TRBJ2-3; 8 bases agree with TRBD2. This CDR3 is 14 amino acids long. Germline V CDR1 and CDR2: SSHAT, FNYEAQ (reference sequence). DNA of the CDR3: TGTGCTAGCAGCTCAAGCGGGAGAACGGATACGCAGTATTTT. Its translation is CASSSSGRTDTQYF.

The chain combines TRBV5-1 with TRBJ1-2; D might be TRBD1 (6 bases). The CDR3 sequence is 14 residues long. From germline, CDR1 is SGHRS and CDR2 YFSETQ. The ends were cut back, 0 bases at V and 4 bases at J, with 10 bases in the middle. The CDR3 nucleotides are TGCGCCAGCAGCTTGGAGGGGGACGGCTATGGCTACACCTTC. It encodes CASSLEGDGYGYTF.

This chain links TRBV4-1 with TRBJ2-3; 10 bases line up with TRBD2. The CDR3 loop spans 15 amino acids. CDR1 MGHRA and CDR2 YSYEKL come from the germline V gene. V shed 5 bases and J 5 bases; nucleotides not matched to a gene: 7. CDR3 sequence reads: CASSRTSGPKDTQYF. In DNA form, the CDR3 reads TGCGCCAGCAGCAGGACTAGCGGTCCAAAAGATACGCAGTATTTT.

V and J are TRBV25-1 and TRBJ2-7; 9 nucleotides align to TRBD1. Germline CDR1 and CDR2: MGHDK and SYGVNS. V lost 6 bases to trimming and J lost 1 base; unmatched junction nucleotides: 4. The length of the CDR3 is 14 residues. CDR3 in amino acids: CASRQGQGSYEQYF. The CDR3 DNA is TGTGCCAGCAGACAGGGACAGGGATCCTACGAGCAGTACTTC.

The V call is TRBV5-1, the J call TRBJ2-7, with D possibly TRBD2 on 5 matching bases. Germline assignment: CDR1 SGHRS and CDR2 YFSETQ. The CDR3 is 14 residues long. The V end was cut by 3 bases, the J end by 6 bases, with 16 bases between. The CDR3 DNA sequence: TGCGCCAGCAGCTCACTTCAAGCGGCGGGCGAGCAGTACTTC. Protein product: CASSSLQAAGEQYF.

The chain recombines TRBV6-5 with TRBJ2-7; 8 nucleotides align to TRBD1. Germline lookup yields CDR1 MNHEY and CDR2 SVGAGI. V lost 7 bases to trimming and J lost 4 bases; unmatched junction nucleotides: 12. The CDR3 runs to 15 residues. CDR3 DNA: TGTGCCAGCACTCCCAGGTGGCAGGGGGCGTACGAGCAGTACGTC. Translation: CASTPRWQGAYEQYV.

This sequence joins TRBV4-2 and TRBJ2-2; the match to TRBD1 covers 8 bases. Germline V gene data show CDR1 as LGHNA and CDR2 as YNFKEQ. CDR3 length equals 18 residues. V shed 1 base, J shed 7 bases, and the junction held 14 bases outside the gene matches. The CDR3 sequence: CASSQVGPRQGKDGELFF. The DNA of the CDR3 is TGTGCCAGCAGCCAAGTAGGGCCGAGACAGGGGAAGGACGGGGAGCTGTTTTTT.

The gene calls are TRBV2 and TRBJ2-7; 8 bases match TRBD1. This CDR3 is 13 amino acids long. Germline-derived CDR1 and CDR2 are SNHLY and FYNNEI. Trimming took 5 bases from V and 2 from J; bases not matched to a gene: 2. The CDR3 loop is CASSYRGTYEQYV. In DNA, the CDR3 is TGTGCCAGCAGTTACAGGGGGACCTACGAGCAGTACGTC.

The V gene is TRBV5-1, the J gene TRBJ2-5; TRBD1 might be the D (6 bases). Germline V gene sequence: CDR1 SGHRS, CDR2 YFSETQ. The V end lost 3 bases, the J end lost 5 bases, and 17 bases lay between the germline ends. The CDR3 is 15 amino acids. CDR3 protein: CASSSLGTREETQYF. DNA of the CDR3: TGCGCCAGCAGCTCCCTTGGGACACGCGAGGAGACCCAGTACTTC.

V gene TRBV19 combines with J gene TRBJ1-5; no clear D. The CDR3 has 15 residues. V lost 7 bases, J lost 1 base, and 14 bases lay in between. Germline loops: CDR1 LNHDA, CDR2 SQIVND (reference sequence). This chain's CDR3 is CASNEFPRSNQPQHF. As DNA, the CDR3 is TGTGCCAGTAACGAGTTCCCGAGGAGCAATCAGCCCCAGCATTTT.